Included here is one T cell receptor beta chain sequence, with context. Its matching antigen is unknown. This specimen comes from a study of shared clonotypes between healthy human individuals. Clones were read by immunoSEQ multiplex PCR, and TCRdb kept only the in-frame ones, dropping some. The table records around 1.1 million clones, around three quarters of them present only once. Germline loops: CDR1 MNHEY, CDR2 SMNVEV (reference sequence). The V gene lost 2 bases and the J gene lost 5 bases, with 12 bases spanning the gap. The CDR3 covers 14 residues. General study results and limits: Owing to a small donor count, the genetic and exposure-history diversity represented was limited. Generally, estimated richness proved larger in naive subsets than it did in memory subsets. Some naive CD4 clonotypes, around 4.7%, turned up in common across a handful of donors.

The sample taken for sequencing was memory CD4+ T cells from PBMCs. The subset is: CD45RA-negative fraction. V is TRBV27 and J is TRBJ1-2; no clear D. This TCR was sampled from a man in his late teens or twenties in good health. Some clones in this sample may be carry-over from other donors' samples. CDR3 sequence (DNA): TGTGCCAGCAGTTTAAAAAGGGCGGGGTATGGCTACACCTTC. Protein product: CASSLKRAGYGYTF.